The clone carrying this TCR beta chain counts as large. This CDR3 is 15 amino acids long. J was trimmed by 2 bases and V by 2 bases; bases with no gene match: 4. CDR1 and CDR2 (germline): SGHTA, FQGNSA. The sample belongs to a study of immune characterization of retroperitoneal liposarcoma. TCRdb itself ran the PCR reads through MiXCR, one entry per CDR3 protein. The sample includes 12,000 or so distinct CDR3 sequences, roughly a quarter of them seen just once. The TCR comes from a female donor with retroperitoneal liposarcoma. The genes are TRBV7-2 and TRBJ2-5, with 8 bases fitting TRBD1. The sample consisted of tumor tissue. CDR3 coding DNA: TGTGCCAGCAGCTTAAGGACAGGGAATCAAGAGACCCAGTACTTC. Protein sequence: CASSLRTGNQETQYF.